The 30 T cell receptor beta chains given below trace back to one sample, sequenced in a study of shared clonotypes between healthy human individuals. Repertoires were generated with immunoSEQ multiplex PCR, while TCRdb's copy carries only in-frame clones and drops some. There are fewer than 2.5 million clones in the sample; over 85% occur only once, and about 0.38% lies in the top ten. Material: naive CD4+ T cells from PBMCs. Noted subset: CD45RA+ positively selected. These receptors were obtained from a man aged 18 to 35 in good health. Some clones in this sample may be carry-over from other donors' samples.

As for this clone: Other nucleotide sequences in the sample specify the same CDR3. V and J are TRBV9 and TRBJ1-3; D is unresolved. Germline CDR1 reads SGDLS; CDR2 reads YYNGEE. The CDR3 is 14 residues long. Trimming pared 2 bases from V and 0 bases from J, leaving 6 bases between. CDR3 region: CASSVGRSGNTIYF. CDR3 in DNA: TGTGCCAGCAGCGTCGGGCGCTCTGGAAACACCATATATTTT.

The rearrangement links TRBV12-5 to TRBJ2-7, with D uncertain. CDR3 length: 11 residues. Trimming stripped 1 base from V and 7 bases from J, with 5 bases between. Germline CDR1 reads LGHNT; CDR2 reads FRNRAP. CDR3: CASGLDGEQYF. CDR3 coding DNA: TGTGCTAGTGGTTTGGATGGAGAGCAGTACTTC.

The chain has TRBV6-6 and TRBJ2-7, with 9 bases identical to TRBD1. V was pared by 6 bases and J by 6 bases, with 9 bases of the junction left unmatched. Per germline, CDR1 MNHNY and CDR2 SVGAGI (reference sequence). The CDR3 loop spans 14 amino acids. CDR3: CASRPGTGYSEQYF. CDR3 nucleotide sequence: TGTGCCAGCAGGCCCGGGACAGGGTACAGCGAGCAGTACTTC.

The genes are TRBV28 and TRBJ2-3, with D uncertain. This CDR3 has 13 amino acids. V shed 4 bases and J shed 6 bases, with 11 bases lying between them. The germline V gene encodes CDR1 MDHEN and CDR2 SYDVKM. The CDR3 coding sequence is TGTGCCAGCAGTTCCCCGGACGTGGATACGCAGTATTTT. This encodes CASSSPDVDTQYF.

V usage is TRBV9 and J usage is TRBJ2-2; D is unclear. Germline V lookup: CDR1 SGDLS, CDR2 YYNGEE. Trimming stripped 6 bases from V and 1 base from J, with 4 bases between. The CDR3 contains 12 residues. The CDR3 sequence is CASTLNTGELFF. CDR3 DNA sequence: TGTGCCAGCACTCTGAACACCGGGGAGCTGTTTTTT. Using reference TRBV9 and TRBJ2-2 for the parts outside the CDR3, the full variable domain is DSGVTQTPKHLITATGQRVTLRCSPRSGDLSVYWYQQSLDQGLQFLIQYYNGEERAKGNILERFSAQQFPDLHSELNLSSLELGDSALYFCASTLNTGELFFGEGSRLTVL.

This clone was counted once. The sample has other DNA sequences that encode this CDR3 too. The chain recombines TRBV28 with TRBJ1-2, with D hard to call. The ends were cut back, 2 bases at V and 5 bases at J, with 6 bases in the middle. Germline loops: CDR1 MDHEN, CDR2 SYDVKM. The CDR3 has 12 amino acids. CDR3 loop: CASSLAEYGYTF. The DNA for the CDR3 is TGTGCCAGCAGTTTAGCAGAATATGGCTACACCTTC.

This clone was observed a single time. V and J are TRBV11-2 and TRBJ2-5; maybe TRBD2 (6 bases). The V end was cut by 7 bases, the J end by 7 bases, with 25 bases between. The CDR3 is 16 residues long. CDR1 is SGHAT and CDR2 is FQNNGV in the germline V gene. The CDR3 sequence: CASTQPAGLMGVTQYF. CDR3 DNA sequence: TGTGCCAGCACCCAACCGGCGGGACTGATGGGAGTGACCCAGTACTTC.

This chain joins TRBV7-6 and TRBJ2-7, with TRBD1 as a possible D gene (6 bases). From germline, CDR1 is SGHVS and CDR2 FNYEAQ. The CDR3 runs 17 residues. The ends were cut back, 5 bases at V and 4 bases at J, with 24 bases in the middle. The CDR3 sequence is CASSAGTFARRWYEQYF. CDR3 nucleotides: TGTGCCAGCAGCGCCGGGACATTTGCTCGGCGGTGGTACGAGCAGTACTTC. Combining the CDR3 with reference TRBV7-6 and TRBJ2-7 gives the whole variable domain GAGVSQSPRYKVTKRGQDVALRCDPISGHVSLYWYRQALGQGPEFLTYFNYEAQQDKSGLPNDRFSAERPEGSISTLTIQRTEQRDSAMYRCASSAGTFARRWYEQYFGPGTRLTVT.

The chain has TRBV5-1 and TRBJ2-3; TRBD2 agrees at 10 bases. Per germline, CDR1 SGHRS and CDR2 YFSETQ. V dropped 0 bases and J dropped 6; count of bases not matched to a gene: 10. The CDR3 spans 17 residues. In DNA form, the CDR3 reads TGCGCCAGCAGCTTGGCCTCCTCTAGCGGGAGCTGGGATACGCAGTATTTT. Translating it yields CASSLASSSGSWDTQYF.

The V gene is TRBV4-2, the J gene TRBJ2-3; the D is unclear. The CDR3 has 13 residues. V lost 2 bases and J 6 bases, leaving 9 bases between the germline ends. Germline CDR1 is LGHNA and CDR2 is YNFKEQ. Here the CDR3 reads CASSQFERDTQYF. CDR3 DNA sequence: TGTGCCAGCAGCCAATTCGAGAGGGATACGCAGTATTTT.

The count of this clone is one. The CDR3 loop is CASRQTGEAYEQYF. The DNA of the CDR3 is TGTGCCAGCAGACAGACAGGGGAGGCCTACGAGCAGTACTTC. The chain employs TRBV6-5 and TRBJ2-7; TRBD1 agrees at 8 bases. Germline V CDR1 and CDR2: MNHEY, SVGAGI. The CDR3 contains 14 residues. Trimming removed 6 bases from V and 2 bases from J; junction bases left unmatched: 6.

This chain links TRBV4-2 with TRBJ2-1; 10 positions agree with TRBD1. V lost 0 bases to trimming and J lost 7 bases; unmatched junction nucleotides: 6. The CDR3 has 16 residues. The germline V gene encodes CDR1 LGHNA and CDR2 YNFKEQ. CDR3: CASSQDRGQGRNEQFF. The CDR3 DNA is TGTGCCAGCAGCCAAGATCGGGGACAGGGGAGGAATGAGCAGTTCTTC.

The rearrangement uses TRBV11-3 and TRBJ2-7, with TRBD2 matching 8 bases. V lost 5 bases, J lost 4 bases, and 7 bases stayed unmatched. The CDR3 spans 14 residues. Germline CDR1 SGHNT, CDR2 YENEEA. The CDR3 DNA reads TGTGCCAGCAGCCGTAAAGCGGGGGCATACGAGCAGTACTTC. Its translation: CASSRKAGAYEQYF.

This chain links TRBV5-1 with TRBJ2-1, with 11 bases matching TRBD1. Germline CDR1 and CDR2: SGHRS and YFSETQ. Unmatched junction bases numbered 3, after V lost 0 bases and J lost 7 bases. The CDR3 extends over 15 amino acids. CDR3 protein: CASSLVGQGVNEQFF. CDR3 bases: TGCGCCAGCAGCTTGGTGGGACAGGGGGTGAATGAGCAGTTCTTC.

The V gene is TRBV6-5, the J gene TRBJ2-2, with D uncertain. CDR1 and CDR2 from the germline V gene are MNHEY and SVGAGI. The V gene lost 4 bases and the J gene lost 1 base, with 10 bases spanning the gap. The CDR3 has 15 residues. The CDR3 region has the DNA TGTGCCAGCAGTTCCGACAAAAGGAACACCGGGGAGCTGTTTTTT. Its translation is CASSSDKRNTGELFF.

This chain connects TRBV6-1 to TRBJ2-7; TRBD1 agrees at 9 bases. The germline V gene encodes CDR1 MNHNS and CDR2 SASEGT. The CDR3 contains 13 residues. After removal of 6 bases from V and 4 bases from J, the junction contained 4 bases not matched to a gene. CDR3 sequence: CASRDRGWYEQYF. In DNA form, the CDR3 reads TGTGCCAGCAGGGACAGGGGATGGTACGAGCAGTACTTC.

This clone has a single count. The V and J genes are TRBV5-1 and TRBJ1-1, with 9 bases matching TRBD1. CDR3 length equals 16 residues. Germline V gene sequence: CDR1 SGHRS, CDR2 YFSETQ. The V and J ends lost 0 bases and 5 bases, in that order; junction bases with no gene match: 8. CDR3 residues: CASSLDPQGANTEAFF. In nucleotides, the CDR3 is TGCGCCAGCAGCTTGGACCCACAGGGGGCAAATACTGAAGCTTTCTTT. Drawing the rest from reference TRBV5-1 and TRBJ1-1, the complete variable domain is KAGVTQTPRYLIKTRGQQVTLSCSPISGHRSVSWYQQTPGQGLQFLFEYFSETQRNKGNFPGRFSGRQFSNSRSEMNVSTLELGDSALYLCASSLDPQGANTEAFFGQGTRLTVV.

V gene TRBV5-1 combines with J gene TRBJ1-1; D not resolved. With 0 bases removed from V and 4 bases from J, the gap between germline ends came to 13 bases. The CDR3 has 15 amino acids. Germline V lookup: CDR1 SGHRS, CDR2 YFSETQ. The CDR3 here is CASSLAVSRSTEAFF. In DNA, the CDR3 is TGCGCCAGCAGCTTGGCCGTGAGCAGGAGCACTGAAGCTTTCTTT.

This rearrangement joins TRBV10-3 to TRBJ2-7; TRBD1 aligns across 7 bases. The V gene end was trimmed by 0 bases and the J gene end by 3 bases; junction bases not matched to a gene: 17. CDR1 and CDR2 from the germline V gene are ENHRY and SYGVKD. The CDR3 length is 19 residues. CDR3 sequence: CAISESRRSRQGGFYEQYF. CDR3 nucleotide sequence: TGTGCCATCAGTGAGTCGAGACGTTCGAGACAGGGCGGATTCTACGAGCAGTACTTC.

This clone was observed a single time. Other DNA sequences in the sample encode the same CDR3. The CDR3 nucleotides read TGCAGTGCTAGAAGAGGATACGAGCAGTACTTC. This codes for CSARRGYEQYF. The gene calls are TRBV20-1 and TRBJ2-7, with no clear D. Germline V lookup: CDR1 DFQATT, CDR2 SNEGSKA (reference sequence). V lost 2 bases, J lost 4 bases, and 6 bases lay in between. The CDR3 totals 11 residues.

The chain has TRBV20-1 and TRBJ2-1; D is possibly TRBD2 (5 bases). V was trimmed by 5 bases and J by 9 bases, leaving 11 bases between them. This CDR3 spans 11 amino acids. Germline V gene sequence: CDR1 DFQATT, CDR2 SNEGSKA (reference sequence). Here the CDR3 DNA reads TGCAGTGCTGGACGCAGCGGTGAGCAGTTCTTC. Protein sequence: CSAGRSGEQFF.

The CDR3 DNA is TGCGCCAGCAGCCTCGGGACTCCTCGCACCGGGGAGCTGTTTTTT. Encoded protein: CASSLGTPRTGELFF. The gene calls are TRBV5-1 and TRBJ2-2; D possibly corresponds to TRBD2 (6 bases). Trimming removed 4 bases at V and 4 bases at J, with 14 bases between. CDR1 and CDR2 (germline): SGHRS, YFSETQ. The CDR3 loop spans 15 amino acids.

This clone occurred once. The same CDR3 arises from other DNA sequences in this sample as well. This chain links TRBV7-2 with TRBJ2-3; the D is unclear. There are 12 residues in the CDR3. Deletions cut 4 bases from V and 5 bases from J, with 7 bases between. Germline V CDR1 and CDR2: SGHTA, FQGNSA. The DNA for the CDR3 is TGTGCCAGCAGCTCATTACGAGATACGCAGTATTTT. It yields the protein CASSSLRDTQYF.

V usage is TRBV10-3 and J usage is TRBJ2-7; D unclear. V dropped 6 bases and J dropped 3 bases, with 9 bases sitting between them. Germline assignment: CDR1 ENHRY and CDR2 SYGVKD. The CDR3 loop spans 12 amino acids. In DNA, the CDR3 is TGTGCCATCAGCGCACTCAACTACGAGCAGTACTTC. This encodes CAISALNYEQYF.

This clone was seen a handful of times. The chain has TRBV4-2 and TRBJ1-2; D gene ambiguous. The CDR3 length is 14 residues. Germline V CDR1 and CDR2: LGHNA, YNFKEQ. Trimming took 0 bases from V and 6 from J, leaving 11 bases between them. The CDR3 nucleotides read TGTGCCAGCAGCCAAGATATGGGGTCCCATGGCTACACCTTC. This translates into CASSQDMGSHGYTF.

The rearrangement links TRBV28 to TRBJ2-3, with TRBD2 identical over 8 bases. With V trimmed by 6 bases and J by 4 bases, 9 bases remained unmatched. Germline CDR1 and CDR2: MDHEN and SYDVKM. CDR3 length: 15 amino acids. The DNA of the CDR3 is TGTGCCAGCAGCTCTCCGGGACTAGGGGCAGATACGCAGTATTTT. It specifies CASSSPGLGADTQYF. The variable domain in full, with the rest retrieved from reference TRBV28 and TRBJ2-3, is DVKVTQSSRYLVKRTGEKVFLECVQDMDHENMFWYRQDPGLGLRLIYFSYDVKMKEKGDIPEGYSVSREKKERFSLILESASTNQTSMYLCASSSPGLGADTQYFGPGTRLTVL.

A note on this clone: The sample carries other DNA sequences with the same CDR3. The gene calls are TRBV27 and TRBJ1-4, with a weak D call TRBD1 (5 bases). Trimming took off 2 bases at V and 2 bases at J, with 9 bases between the two ends. The CDR3 sequence is 15 residues long. Germline CDR1 reads MNHEY; CDR2 reads SMNVEV (reference sequence). CDR3 sequence (DNA): TGTGCCAGCAGTTTAGTGGGGGGTACTAATGAAAAACTGTTTTTT. Its translation is CASSLVGGTNEKLFF.

The chain links TRBV30 to TRBJ1-1; D gene unclear. Looked up from germline, CDR1 is GTSNPN and CDR2 is SVGIG (reference sequence). The V end was cut by 4 bases, the J end by 1 base, with 10 bases between. The CDR3 loop spans 13 amino acids. The CDR3 DNA reads TGTGCCTGGAAACAGCTCAGGAACACTGAAGCTTTCTTT. Translated, it gives CAWKQLRNTEAFF.

The chain has TRBV30 and TRBJ2-7; TRBD1 might be the D (6 bases). CDR1 GTSNPN and CDR2 SVGIG come from the germline V gene (reference sequence). The CDR3 is made up of 13 amino acids. Between the trimmed V and J ends, which lost 3 bases and 3 bases, there was a span of 12 bases. The CDR3 loop reads CAWSPDRYYEQYF. CDR3 DNA: TGTGCCTGGAGCCCTGACAGGTACTACGAGCAGTACTTC.

As regards this clone: Additional DNA sequences in this sample encode the identical CDR3. The chain is built from TRBV7-9 and TRBJ1-4; D not resolved. Deletions cut 3 bases from V and 8 bases from J, with 7 bases between. The length of the CDR3 is 12 residues. Germline V gene lookup returns CDR1 SEHNR and CDR2 FQNEAQ (reference sequence). CDR3 nucleotide sequence: TGTGCCAGCAGCTTGATTGGGGAAAAACTGTTTTTT. Its protein product is CASSLIGEKLFF.